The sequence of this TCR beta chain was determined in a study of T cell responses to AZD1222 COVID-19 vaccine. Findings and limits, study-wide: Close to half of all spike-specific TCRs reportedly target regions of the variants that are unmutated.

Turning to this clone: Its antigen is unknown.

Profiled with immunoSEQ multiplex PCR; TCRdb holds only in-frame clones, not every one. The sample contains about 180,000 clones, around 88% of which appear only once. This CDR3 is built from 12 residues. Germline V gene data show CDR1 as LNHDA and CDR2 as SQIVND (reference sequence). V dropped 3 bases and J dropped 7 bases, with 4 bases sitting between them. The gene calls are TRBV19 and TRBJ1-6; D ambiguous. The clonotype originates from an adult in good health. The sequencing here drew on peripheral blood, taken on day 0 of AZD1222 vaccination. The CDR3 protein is CASSIVNSPLHF. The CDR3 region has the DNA TGTGCCAGTAGTATCGTGAATTCACCCCTCCACTTT.